A selection of T cell receptor beta chains follows, all from one sample in a study of blood T cell repertoires in COVID-19. Using immunoSEQ multiplex PCR, the repertoire was profiled, and TCRdb retains in-frame clones only, with some absent. The sample lists fewer than 250,000 clones; around four fifths were seen once. Sequencing was carried out using peripheral blood. All receptors come from a woman between 55 and 75 years old with active or convalescent COVID-19. The CDR3 runs from the conserved cysteine through the conserved F or W. A D gene is named only where the DNA matches it firmly. Expanded clones get a size class; other rows say once, few or many, or leave the size out.

D	J	V	size	CDR3	DNA
NA	TRBJ2-5	TRBV5-1	NA	CASSLGNEETQYF	TGCGCCAGCAGCCTAGGTAACGAAGAGACCCAGTACTTC
TRBD2	TRBJ2-7	TRBV19	once	CASSITSDSYEQYF	TGTGCCAGTAGTATCACTAGCGATTCCTACGAGCAGTACTTC
NA	TRBJ2-1	TRBV19	NA	CASSILTGRGAHNEQFF	TGTGCCAGTAGTATCTTAACAGGGAGGGGGGCACACAATGAGCAGTTCTTC
NA	TRBJ2-2	TRBV19	few	CASTGRLQGMDTGELFF	TGTGCCAGTACGGGGAGGCTACAGGGGATGGACACCGGGGAGCTGTTTTTT
TRBD2	TRBJ2-7	TRBV11-2	few	CASSPQPGGSVGEQYF	TGTGCCAGCAGCCCCCAACCGGGCGGGAGTGTGGGCGAGCAGTACTTC
TRBD2	TRBJ2-7	TRBV10-3	few	CAISEPLSGREYEQYF	TGTGCCATCAGTGAACCCTTAAGCGGGAGGGAGTACGAGCAGTACTTC
NA	TRBJ1-2	TRBV30	NA	CAWSVLTGPNYGYTF	TGTGCCTGGAGTGTACTTACAGGCCCTAACTATGGCTACACCTTC
NA	TRBJ1-5	TRBV7-6	NA	CASSLYAGLNSNQPQHF	TGTGCCAGCAGCTTGTACGCAGGGCTTAATAGCAATCAGCCCCAGCATTTT
TRBD2	TRBJ2-3	TRBV7-3	NA	CASSLRGTSGGWDTQYF	TGTGCCAGCAGCTTAAGAGGGACTAGCGGTGGTTGGGATACGCAGTATTTT
TRBD2	TRBJ2-7	TRBV9	NA	CASSVYAGDEQYF	TGTGCCAGCAGCGTATATGCGGGAGACGAGCAGTACTTC
NA	TRBJ1-1	TRBV5-1	NA	CASSLDTNTEAFF	TGCGCCAGCAGCCTGGACACGAACACTGAAGCTTTCTTT
NA	TRBJ1-5	TRBV7-2	NA	CASSLVGGQANQPQHF	TGTGCCAGCAGCTTAGTCGGGGGGCAGGCCAATCAGCCCCAGCATTTT
NA	TRBJ2-1	TRBV11-3	once	CASSLGGSLVRNEQFF	TGTGCCAGCAGCTTAGGTGGGAGCTTAGTTCGGAATGAGCAGTTCTTC
NA	TRBJ1-4	TRBV7-2	NA	CASSPPGMRGEKLFF	TGTGCCAGCAGCCCACCAGGGATGCGGGGTGAAAAACTGTTTTTT
NA	TRBJ1-4	TRBV6-1	NA	CASSEERQGTNEKLFF	TGTGCCAGCAGTGAAGAACGGCAGGGTACTAATGAAAAACTGTTTTTT
TRBD2	TRBJ2-7	TRBV7-8	NA	CASRQTSGIDEQYF	TGTGCCAGCAGACAGACTAGCGGGATAGACGAGCAGTACTTC